Listed below are T cell receptor beta chains from one sample, sequenced in a study of OX40 agonist ivuxolimab in advanced cancers. TCRdb keeps only in-frame clones here, not all; method: immunoSEQ multiplex PCR. The profile shows 45,000 to 60,000 clones, about 79% of them singletons. The starting material was CD4+ or CD8+ T cells sorted from blood, obtained in a trial of the OX40 agonist ivuxolimab. These receptors originate from an adult with an advanced solid tumor such as melanoma, head and neck, liver or kidney cancer. CDR3s include the opening cysteine and the closing phenylalanine or tryptophan. The D gene is left open where the match is weak. Clone size is stated in some rows and not others, as once, few, many or a class when expanded.

CDR3 DNA,CDR3 protein,J gene,D gene,clone size,V gene
TGTGCCAGCAGCTTAGCAACAAATCTAGCGGGGGGTTACAATGAGCAGTTCTTC,CASSLATNLAGGYNEQFF,TRBJ2-1,TRBD2,.,TRBV7-2
TGCAGCGTCCCAGCGGGGGGGTGGAATGAGCAGTTCTTC,CSVPAGGWNEQFF,TRBJ2-1,TRBD2,.,TRBV29-1
TGTGCCAGCAGTCATACAGGGGGCGGGAGAAGTCAGACTGAAGCTTTCTTT,CASSHTGGGRSQTEAFF,TRBJ1-1,TRBD1,.,TRBV27
TGTGCCAGCAAGCCCGGCGCGAACACCGGGGAGCTGTTTTTT,CASKPGANTGELFF,TRBJ2-2,.,.,TRBV2
TGCGCCAGCAGCCCGGGGGACCGACTAAACTATGGCTACACCTTC,CASSPGDRLNYGYTF,TRBJ1-2,.,once,TRBV5-1
TGTGCCAGCAGCTACAGGGATATCTCCTACGAGCAGTACTTC,CASSYRDISYEQYF,TRBJ2-7,.,.,TRBV6-4
TGCAGCGTGGTGACAGGGGGCTATAACTATGGCTACACCTTC,CSVVTGGYNYGYTF,TRBJ1-2,TRBD1,few,TRBV29-1
TGTGCCAGCAGCCAAGAGGTCGGGTCGAGAAATGAAAAACTGTTTTTT,CASSQEVGSRNEKLFF,TRBJ1-4,.,.,TRBV4-2
TGTGCCAGCAGCTTTAGCGGGGGGTCCGGGGAGCTGTTTTTT,CASSFSGGSGELFF,TRBJ2-2,TRBD2,.,TRBV7-6
TGCGCCAGCAGCCCTAAGGGACAGACCGTAGATACGCAGTATTTT,CASSPKGQTVDTQYF,TRBJ2-3,TRBD1,.,TRBV5-1
TGTGCTATTGGGACAGTCGAGGGCTACACCTTC,CAIGTVEGYTF,TRBJ1-2,TRBD1,once,TRBV7-7
TGTGCCAGCAGCTCGTCCCGGGACAGGGAGCAGTTCTTC,CASSSSRDREQFF,TRBJ2-1,TRBD1,.,TRBV5-3
TGTGCCAGCACGCTAGACGGGACAACCTATGGCTACACCTTC,CASTLDGTTYGYTF,TRBJ1-2,.,once,TRBV6-5
TGCAGCGTTGTAGGGAGTAGCGCAGATACGCAGTATTTT,CSVVGSSADTQYF,TRBJ2-3,.,.,TRBV29-1
TGTGCCAGCAGCGTACTGTCCCGCAACTGGGAGACCCAGTACTTC,CASSVLSRNWETQYF,TRBJ2-5,.,.,TRBV9
TGTGCCAGCAGTTACACCGGACAGGGGAATTCACCCCTCCACTTT,CASSYTGQGNSPLHF,TRBJ1-6,TRBD1,.,TRBV6-5
TGTGCCAGCAGCACAGAGACGGGGGCTGGGTACATTCAGTACTTC,CASSTETGAGYIQYF,TRBJ2-4,.,.,TRBV7-2
TGTGCCAGCGGCCTTCGGGGGCAGGGGTTTAACACTGAAGCTTTCTTT,CASGLRGQGFNTEAFF,TRBJ1-1,.,.,TRBV4-2
TGTGCCAGCAGCCCGGACAGGTTTGAGACCCAGTACTTC,CASSPDRFETQYF,TRBJ2-5,TRBD1,few,TRBV5-5
TGTGCCAGCAGTCTCTGGGGCGACGAGCAGTACTTC,CASSLWGDEQYF,TRBJ2-7,.,few,TRBV11-1
TGTGCCAGCAGTTACTCGGACAATAATTCACCCCTCCACTTT,CASSYSDNNSPLHF,TRBJ1-6,.,.,TRBV6-5
TGTGCCAGCAGTGACAGGGGCAGGAACAATGGCTACACCTTC,CASSDRGRNNGYTF,TRBJ1-2,.,.,TRBV2
TGTGCCAGCAGCTTAACAGCCAGCGCAGATACGCAGTATTTT,CASSLTASADTQYF,TRBJ2-3,.,.,TRBV7-3
TGTGCCTGGAGTGTAACTCGGGAGGGACTAGCGGCTAGCACAGATACGCAGTATTTT,CAWSVTREGLAASTDTQYF,TRBJ2-3,TRBD2,.,TRBV30
TGCGCCAGCAGCCAAGAAACAGCCACTAACTATGGCTACACCTTC,CASSQETATNYGYTF,TRBJ1-2,.,.,TRBV4-1
TGTGCCAGCAGCTTAGGTGTGGGGCGCGGGACTGGAAACACCATATATTTT,CASSLGVGRGTGNTIYF,TRBJ1-3,.,.,TRBV7-8
TGTGCCAGCAGCTTAATCCCGAGACTAGCGGGAGAGTACGAGCAGTACTTC,CASSLIPRLAGEYEQYF,TRBJ2-7,TRBD2,.,TRBV7-9
TGTGCCAGCAGCAGGACAGGGGGACCGCAAGAGACCCAGTACTTC,CASSRTGGPQETQYF,TRBJ2-5,TRBD1,.,TRBV7-2
TGTGCCATCAAGGGTGTCGAGGATGGCTACACCTTC,CAIKGVEDGYTF,TRBJ1-2,.,.,TRBV10-3